A single sample is the source of the 16 T cell receptor beta chains below, sequenced in a study of graft-versus-host responses after intestinal transplantation. Antigens of these TCRs are unknown. Sequencing was performed with immunoSEQ multiplex PCR; in TCRdb, only in-frame clones are kept and a portion is missing. The data contain 130,000 or so clones, around nine tenths of them singletons. This specimen consisted of unstimulated CD4+ T cells sorted from spleen or lymph node cells, obtained before intestinal transplant. The source of these receptors is a human donor who received an intestinal transplant.

The V call is TRBV2, the J call TRBJ2-1; weak D call: TRBD1 (5 bases). Germline V gene data show CDR1 as SNHLY and CDR2 as FYNNEI. The CDR3 totals 13 residues. V was cut by 3 bases and J by 4 bases, with 7 bases left in between. CDR3 sequence (DNA): TGTGCCAGCAGTGACGACAGATACAATGAGCAGTTCTTC. Protein product: CASSDDRYNEQFF.

The chain links TRBV11-2 to TRBJ2-3; D unclear. Germline V gives CDR1 SGHAT, CDR2 FQNNGV. The V and J ends lost 1 base and 2 bases respectively, with 13 bases between them. This CDR3 is built from 16 residues. The CDR3 sequence: CASSLGAFPFTDTQYF. CDR3 DNA sequence: TGTGCCAGCAGCTTAGGTGCTTTCCCCTTCACAGATACGCAGTATTTT.

The V and J genes are TRBV6-1 and TRBJ2-3; D call uncertain. This CDR3 has 12 residues. Germline V CDR1 and CDR2: MNHNS, SASEGT. V was trimmed by 6 bases and J by 1 base, leaving 5 bases between them. Here the CDR3 reads CASRARTDTQYF. In DNA form, the CDR3 reads TGTGCCAGCAGGGCCCGCACAGATACGCAGTATTTT.

This clone was seen a single time. The chain carries TRBV19 and TRBJ1-6; 10 positions agree with TRBD1. The trim removed 9 bases at V and 10 bases at J, leaving 9 bases unmatched. Germline V CDR1 and CDR2: LNHDA, SQIVND (reference sequence). The CDR3 consists of 14 residues. The CDR3 reads CASAPGQGWSPLHF. CDR3 in DNA: TGTGCCAGCGCACCGGGACAGGGGTGGTCACCCCTCCACTTT.

The V call is TRBV9, the J call TRBJ2-2, with TRBD2 as a possible D gene (6 bases). V gave up 1 base and J gave up 3 bases, with 13 bases separating them. The length of the CDR3 is 16 residues. Germline CDR1 and CDR2: SGDLS and YYNGEE. In nucleotides, the CDR3 is TGTGCCAGCAGCGTATCGGACGGCGGGGACACCGGGGAGCTGTTTTTT. It codes for CASSVSDGGDTGELFF.

The CDR3 here is CAWSVVDETQYF. As DNA, the CDR3 is TGTGCCTGGAGTGTAGTTGATGAGACCCAGTACTTC. The genes are TRBV30 and TRBJ2-5; no firm D call. Germline V gene data show CDR1 as GTSNPN and CDR2 as SVGIG (reference sequence). The V gene lost 0 bases and the J gene lost 5 bases, with 7 bases spanning the gap. The CDR3 loop spans 12 amino acids.

The rearrangement uses TRBV5-1 and TRBJ1-2; 10 positions match TRBD1. The CDR3 contains 14 residues. The germline V gene has CDR1 SGHRS and CDR2 YFSETQ. J gave up 4 bases and V 3 bases, and 3 bases lay outside the gene matches. The CDR3 DNA reads TGCGCCAGCAGCTCGGACAGGGGGACCTATGGCTACACCTTC. This encodes CASSSDRGTYGYTF.

The genes are TRBV30 and TRBJ2-3; TRBD2 aligns across 7 bases. The CDR3 loop spans 16 amino acids. In germline, CDR1 is GTSNPN, CDR2 SVGIG (reference sequence). The ends lost 0 bases at V and 6 bases at J; junction bases unmatched: 12. Written as DNA, the CDR3 is TGTGCCTGGAGTGTACTAGGGCGGGAGTGGGGCGATACGCAGTATTTT. It yields the protein CAWSVLGREWGDTQYF.

The chain recombines TRBV19 with TRBJ2-4; TRBD1 matches at 8 bases. Germline lookup yields CDR1 LNHDA and CDR2 SQIVND (reference sequence). The CDR3 has 14 residues. Trimming cost V 5 bases and J 6 bases; bases outside gene matches: 6. The CDR3 protein is CASSARTGINIQYF. In DNA, the CDR3 is TGTGCCAGTAGTGCCCGGACAGGGATAAACATTCAGTACTTC.

This chain joins TRBV13 and TRBJ2-5, with D unclear. Trimming cost V 1 base and J 2 bases, with 5 bases left between them. The CDR3 loop spans 13 amino acids. Germline values: CDR1 PRHDT, CDR2 FYEKMQ (reference sequence). The CDR3 is CASSLVLQETQYF. The CDR3 region has the DNA TGTGCCAGCAGCTTAGTCCTTCAAGAGACCCAGTACTTC.

The gene calls are TRBV30 and TRBJ2-3; the D is unclear. The length of the CDR3 is 15 residues. Germline V lookup: CDR1 GTSNPN, CDR2 SVGIG (reference sequence). V was shortened by 0 bases and J by 4 bases, with 14 bases between the two germline ends. The CDR3 nucleotides are TGTGCCTGGAGTGTGGGCCGGACCCCCCCAGATACGCAGTATTTT. Its protein product is CAWSVGRTPPDTQYF.

This clone was seen only once. The chain carries TRBV6-6 and TRBJ1-1, with 9 bases lining up with TRBD1. CDR3 length equals 12 residues. Germline CDR1 and CDR2: MNHNY and SVGAGI (reference sequence). V lost 5 bases, J lost 5 bases, and 0 bases stayed unmatched. Here the CDR3 DNA reads TGTGCCAGCAGTGACAGGGGGACTGAAGCTTTCTTT. Its protein is CASSDRGTEAFF.

The V and J genes are TRBV7-3 and TRBJ1-1, with TRBD1 as a possible D gene (6 bases). Looked up from germline, CDR1 is SGHTA and CDR2 is FQGTGA. V lost 2 bases to trimming and J lost 8 bases, with 12 bases between them. This CDR3 is 13 amino acids long. The chain's CDR3 is CASSLVPDSEAFF. As DNA, the CDR3 is TGTGCCAGCAGCTTAGTTCCGGACAGCGAAGCTTTCTTT.

The chain employs TRBV5-8 and TRBJ1-5, with TRBD1 as a possible D gene (5 bases). The germline gives CDR1 SGHTS, CDR2 YDEGEE. The germline V and J ends were trimmed by 4 bases and 6 bases, with 11 bases remaining between them. The CDR3 runs to 13 residues. The CDR3 nucleotides are TGTGCCAGCAGCCCCCGGGGGGGTCAGCCCCAGCATTTT. It specifies CASSPRGGQPQHF.

The chain carries TRBV20-1 and TRBJ2-1; no clear D. CDR3 length: 11 residues. Germline CDR1 DFQATT, CDR2 SNEGSKA (reference sequence). Trimming took 3 bases from V and 6 from J, leaving 6 bases between them. The CDR3 protein is CSARTFNEQFF. The CDR3 nucleotides are TGCAGTGCTAGGACCTTCAATGAGCAGTTCTTC.

The chain has TRBV6-1 and TRBJ2-5; D gene ambiguous. The CDR3 is made up of 14 amino acids. V lost 6 bases and J lost 1, with 12 bases in between. Germline CDR1 is MNHNS and CDR2 is SASEGT. CDR3 coding DNA: TGTGCCAGCAGCCGCGGAACCGTCCAAGAGACCCAGTACTTC. Protein sequence: CASSRGTVQETQYF.